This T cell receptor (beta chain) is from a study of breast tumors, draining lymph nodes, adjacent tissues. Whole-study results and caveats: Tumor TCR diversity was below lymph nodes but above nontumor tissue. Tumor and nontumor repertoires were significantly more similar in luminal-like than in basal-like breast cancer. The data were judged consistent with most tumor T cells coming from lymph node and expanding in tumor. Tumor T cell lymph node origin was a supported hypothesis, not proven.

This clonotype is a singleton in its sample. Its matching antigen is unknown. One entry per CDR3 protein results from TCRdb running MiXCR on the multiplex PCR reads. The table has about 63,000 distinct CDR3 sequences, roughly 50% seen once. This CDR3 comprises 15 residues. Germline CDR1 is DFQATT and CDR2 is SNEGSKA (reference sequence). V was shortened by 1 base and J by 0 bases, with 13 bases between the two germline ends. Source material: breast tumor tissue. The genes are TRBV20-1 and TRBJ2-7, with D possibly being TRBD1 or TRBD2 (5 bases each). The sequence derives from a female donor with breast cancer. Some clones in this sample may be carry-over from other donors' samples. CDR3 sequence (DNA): TGCAGTGCTAGAGCAACCGGGACCACCTCCTACGAGCAGTACTTC. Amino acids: CSARATGTTSYEQYF.